This TCR beta chain is from a study of CD8 T cells in Susac syndrome. The study, taken as a whole, reports: Acknowledgment was made by the study that its TCR sequencing and HLA analysis involved a relatively small number of individuals.

For this clonotype: The target antigen is unknown.

After extraction with the RNeasy kit, roughly 0.5 to 1 ug of the RNA was reverse transcribed using random hexamers. An immunoSEQ multiplex PCR amplified TCR beta CDR3 over 54 Vbeta and 13 Jbeta. TCRdb processed the immunoSEQ multiplex PCR reads anew with MiXCR; each CDR3 protein has one entry. The table shows around 71,000 distinct CDR3 sequences, with over 95% occurring only once. CD8+ and CD4+ T cells circulating in blood were sequenced for TCR beta. Negative isolation was applied to CD8+ and CD4+ T cells, and FACS enrichment was applied to TEMRA cells. The source of this sequence is a human donor with multiple sclerosis. The sequenced sample consisted of CD4+ T cells from PBMCs.

In DNA form, the CDR3 reads TGTGCCAGCAGTGAAGGGCAGGGAGGTAACTATGGCTACACCTTC. It encodes CASSEGQGGNYGYTF. The V gene is TRBV2, the J gene TRBJ1-2, with D perhaps TRBD1 (5 bases). This CDR3 has 15 residues. The germline gives CDR1 SNHLY, CDR2 FYNNEI. Trimming left V 1 base short and J 1 base short, with 10 bases between.